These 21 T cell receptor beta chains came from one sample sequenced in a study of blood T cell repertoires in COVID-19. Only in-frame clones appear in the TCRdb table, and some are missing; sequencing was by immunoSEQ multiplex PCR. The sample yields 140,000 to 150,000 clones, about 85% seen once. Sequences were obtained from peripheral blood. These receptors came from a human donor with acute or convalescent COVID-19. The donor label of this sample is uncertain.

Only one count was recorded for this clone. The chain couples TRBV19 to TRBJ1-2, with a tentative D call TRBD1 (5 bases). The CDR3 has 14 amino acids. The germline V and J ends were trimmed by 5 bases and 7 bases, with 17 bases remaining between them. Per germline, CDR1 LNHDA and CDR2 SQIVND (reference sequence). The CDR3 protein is CASSLGPDSGGYTF. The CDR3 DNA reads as TGTGCCAGTAGTTTGGGGCCAGATTCAGGTGGCTACACCTTC.

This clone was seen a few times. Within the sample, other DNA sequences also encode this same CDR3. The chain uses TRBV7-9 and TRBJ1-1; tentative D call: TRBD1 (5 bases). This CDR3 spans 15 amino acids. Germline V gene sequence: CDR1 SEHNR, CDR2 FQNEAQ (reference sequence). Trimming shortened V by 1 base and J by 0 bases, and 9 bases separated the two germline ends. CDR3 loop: CASSLGGYMNTEAFF. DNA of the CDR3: TGTGCCAGCAGCTTAGGGGGCTACATGAACACTGAAGCTTTCTTT.

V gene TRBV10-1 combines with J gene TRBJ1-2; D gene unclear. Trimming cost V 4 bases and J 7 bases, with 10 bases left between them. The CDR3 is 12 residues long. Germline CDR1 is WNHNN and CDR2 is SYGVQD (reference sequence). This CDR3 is CASSVQSSGYTF. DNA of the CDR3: TGCGCCAGCAGTGTTCAGTCCTCTGGCTACACCTTC.

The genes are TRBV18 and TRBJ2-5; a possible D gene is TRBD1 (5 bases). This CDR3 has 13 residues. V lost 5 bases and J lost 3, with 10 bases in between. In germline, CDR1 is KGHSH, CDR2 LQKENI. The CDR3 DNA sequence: TGTGCCAGCTCAACCGGACAAAAAGAGACCCAGTACTTC. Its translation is CASSTGQKETQYF.

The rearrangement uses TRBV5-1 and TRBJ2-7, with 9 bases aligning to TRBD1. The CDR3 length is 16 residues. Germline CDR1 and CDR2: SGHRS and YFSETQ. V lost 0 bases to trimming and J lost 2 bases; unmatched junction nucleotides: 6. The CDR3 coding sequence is TGCGCCAGCAGCTTGGCACGGGACAGGGTGACCTACGAGCAGTACTTC. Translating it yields CASSLARDRVTYEQYF.

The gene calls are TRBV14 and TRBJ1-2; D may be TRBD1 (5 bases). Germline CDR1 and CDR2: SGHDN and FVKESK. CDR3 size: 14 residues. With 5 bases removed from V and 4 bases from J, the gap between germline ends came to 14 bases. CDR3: CASSASQVSYGYTF. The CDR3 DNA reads TGTGCCAGCAGCGCGTCACAGGTTTCCTATGGCTACACCTTC.

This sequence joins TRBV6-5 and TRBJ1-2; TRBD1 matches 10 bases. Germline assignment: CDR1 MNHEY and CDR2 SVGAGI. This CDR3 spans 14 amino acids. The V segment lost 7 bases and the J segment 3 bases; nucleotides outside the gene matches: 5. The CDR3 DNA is TGTGCCAGCACCGCGACAGGGGGCGACTATGGCTACACCTTC. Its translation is CASTATGGDYGYTF.

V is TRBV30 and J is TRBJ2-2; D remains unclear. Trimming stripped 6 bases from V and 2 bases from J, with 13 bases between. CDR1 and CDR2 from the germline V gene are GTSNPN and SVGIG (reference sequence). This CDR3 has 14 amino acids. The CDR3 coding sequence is TGTGCCTGCAGGCCTCCGAGCAACACCGGGGAGCTGTTTTTT. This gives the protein CACRPPSNTGELFF.

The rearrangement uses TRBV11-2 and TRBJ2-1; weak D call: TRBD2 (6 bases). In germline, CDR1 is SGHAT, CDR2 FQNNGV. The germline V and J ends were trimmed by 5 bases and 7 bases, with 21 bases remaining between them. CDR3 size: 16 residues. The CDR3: CASSPTGTGVRNEQFF. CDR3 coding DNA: TGTGCCAGCAGCCCGACCGGGACTGGTGTGAGGAATGAGCAGTTCTTC.

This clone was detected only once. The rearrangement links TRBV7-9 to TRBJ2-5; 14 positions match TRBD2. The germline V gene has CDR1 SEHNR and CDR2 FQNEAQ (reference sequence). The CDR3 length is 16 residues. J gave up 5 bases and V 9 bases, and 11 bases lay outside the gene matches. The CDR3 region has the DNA TGTGCCAGTACTATAGGACTAGCGGGGGGCGAGGAGACCCAGTACTTC. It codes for CASTIGLAGGEETQYF.

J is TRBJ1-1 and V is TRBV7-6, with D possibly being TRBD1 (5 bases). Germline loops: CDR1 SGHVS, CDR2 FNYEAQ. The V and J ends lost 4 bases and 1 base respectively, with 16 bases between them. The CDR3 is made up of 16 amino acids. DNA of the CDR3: TGTGCCAGCAGCTGGGTGGAGGGGAGCGCGAACACTGAAGCTTTCTTT. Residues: CASSWVEGSANTEAFF.

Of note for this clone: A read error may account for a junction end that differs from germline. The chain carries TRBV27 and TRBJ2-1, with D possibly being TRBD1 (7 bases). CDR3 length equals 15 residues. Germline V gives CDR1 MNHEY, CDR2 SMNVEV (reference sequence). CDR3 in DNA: TGTGCCAGCAGTCTATCCAGGGTGGAGGGGGCCGCGGAGTTCTTC. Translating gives CASSLSRVEGAAEFF.

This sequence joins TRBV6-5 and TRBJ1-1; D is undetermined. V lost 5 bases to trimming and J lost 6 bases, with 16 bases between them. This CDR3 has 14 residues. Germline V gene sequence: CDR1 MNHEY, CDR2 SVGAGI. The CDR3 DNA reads TGTGCCAGCAGTCCCTTTTTCCGGAGCGCTGAAGCTTTCTTT. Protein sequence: CASSPFFRSAEAFF.

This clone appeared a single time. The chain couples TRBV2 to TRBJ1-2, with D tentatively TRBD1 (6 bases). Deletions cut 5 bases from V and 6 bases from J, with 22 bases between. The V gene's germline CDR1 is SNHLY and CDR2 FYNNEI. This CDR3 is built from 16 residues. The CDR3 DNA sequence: TGTGCCAGCAGTAAGGGGGACACAAGCATCTTCCATGGCTACACCTTC. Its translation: CASSKGDTSIFHGYTF.

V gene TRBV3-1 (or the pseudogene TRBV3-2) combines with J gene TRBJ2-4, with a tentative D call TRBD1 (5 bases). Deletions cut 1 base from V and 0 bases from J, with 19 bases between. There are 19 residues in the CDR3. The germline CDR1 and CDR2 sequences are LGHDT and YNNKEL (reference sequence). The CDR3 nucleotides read TGTGCCAGCAGCCAAGGTTCAGCAGGGCTCGACTTAGCCAAAAACATTCAGTACTTC. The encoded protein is CASSQGSAGLDLAKNIQYF.

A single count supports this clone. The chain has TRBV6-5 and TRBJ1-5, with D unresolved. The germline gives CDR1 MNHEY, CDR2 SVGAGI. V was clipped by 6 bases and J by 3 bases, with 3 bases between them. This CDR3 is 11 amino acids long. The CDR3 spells CASSFNQPQHF. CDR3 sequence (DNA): TGTGCCAGCAGCTTCAATCAGCCCCAGCATTTT.

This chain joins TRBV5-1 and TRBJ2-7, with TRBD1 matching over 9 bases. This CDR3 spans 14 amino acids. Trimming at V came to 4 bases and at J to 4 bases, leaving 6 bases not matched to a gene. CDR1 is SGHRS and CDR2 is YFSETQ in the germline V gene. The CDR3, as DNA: TGCGCCAGCAGCACGGGACAGGGTCAGTACGAGCAGTACTTC. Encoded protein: CASSTGQGQYEQYF. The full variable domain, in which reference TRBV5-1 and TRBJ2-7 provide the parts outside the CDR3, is KAGVTQTPRYLIKTRGQQVTLSCSPISGHRSVSWYQQTPGQGLQFLFEYFSETQRNKGNFPGRFSGRQFSNSRSEMNVSTLELGDSALYLCASSTGQGQYEQYFGPGTRLTVT.

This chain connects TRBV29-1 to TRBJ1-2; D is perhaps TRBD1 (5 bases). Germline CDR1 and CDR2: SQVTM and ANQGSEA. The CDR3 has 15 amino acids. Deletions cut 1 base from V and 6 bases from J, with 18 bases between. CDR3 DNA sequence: TGCAGCGTTGAAGTGGGAAAGGGGCCTCGGGATGGCTACACCTTC. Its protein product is CSVEVGKGPRDGYTF.

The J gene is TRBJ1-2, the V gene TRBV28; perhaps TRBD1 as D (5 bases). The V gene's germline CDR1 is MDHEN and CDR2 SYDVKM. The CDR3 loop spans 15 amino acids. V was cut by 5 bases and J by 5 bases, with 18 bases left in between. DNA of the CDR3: TGTGCCAGCAGTCCCTCCGGGCAGGGCCCTTATGGCTACACCTTC. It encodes CASSPSGQGPYGYTF.

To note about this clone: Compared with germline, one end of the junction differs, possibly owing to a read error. CDR3 sequence (DNA): TGTGCTAGCAGCTTAGCAACGCCCAGCGGAGTCCAAGAGACCCAGTACTTC. The encoded protein is CASSLATPSGVQETQYF. The chain employs TRBV7-7 and TRBJ2-5; the D gene is possibly TRBD2 (5 bases). Per germline, CDR1 SSHAT and CDR2 FNYEAQ (reference sequence). The CDR3 is made up of 17 amino acids.

The CDR3 reads CAWSRQGLNYGYTF. The CDR3 nucleotides are TGTGCCTGGAGTAGACAGGGGTTGAACTATGGCTACACCTTC. The chain has TRBV30 and TRBJ1-2; the match to TRBD1 covers 8 bases. Per the germline V gene, CDR1 is GTSNPN and CDR2 is SVGIG (reference sequence). CDR3 length: 14 residues. The trim removed 2 bases at V and 2 bases at J, leaving 4 bases unmatched.